This TCR beta chain was found in a study of beta chain features in type 1 diabetes. This clone has more than one count but fewer than ten. Its antigen is not known. The length of the CDR3 is 18 residues. CDR1 and CDR2 (germline): LGHNT, FRNRAP. V was trimmed by 4 bases and J by 0 bases, leaving 22 bases between them. By way of CD45RO/CCR7/CD25/CD127/CD95/CD27, the CD4+ regulatory, stem cell-like memory, central memory and naive cells were sorted. Findings and limits, study-wide: Moderately but significantly shorter TCRB CDR3s were found in Type 1 diabetes patients in all four CD4+ subsets.

Reverse transcription of all isolated RNA meant that expressed TCRB transcripts were sequenced. Clones were read by immunoSEQ multiplex PCR, and TCRdb kept only the in-frame ones, dropping some. The top ten clones hold over 0.015% of a sample with over 200,000 clones, 9.5% to 13% of them seen once. The sample comprised naive CD4+ T cells from blood. The rearrangement joins TRBV12-5 to TRBJ2-7, with D perhaps matching TRBD1 (6 bases). The TCR sequence derives from a man aged 30 to 39 with type 1 diabetes. In nucleotides, the CDR3 is TGTGCTAGTGGTTCCGGCCGAACAGGGTCCTCATCCTCCTACGAGCAGTACTTC. Protein product: CASGSGRTGSSSSYEQYF. Together with reference TRBV12-5 and TRBJ2-7, the CDR3 gives the full variable domain: DARVTQTPRHKVTEMGQEVTMRCQPILGHNTVFWYRQTMMQGLELLAYFRNRAPLDDSGMPKDRFSAEMPDATLATLKIQPSEPRDSAVYFCASGSGRTGSSSSYEQYFGPGTRLTVT.